Here is one TCR beta chain with its context. No antigen is known for it. The entry originates in a study of metastatic and nonmetastatic thyroid tumors. Looking at the study overall: Across blood and tumor or nodule tissue, repertoires from malignant and benign thyroid patients were compared with one another. Points from the study as a whole: When malignant thyroid tumors were compared with benign nodules, TCR beta diversity was reportedly significantly higher in the malignant tumors. This held in both blood and tumor samples.

All patients were treatment-naive before thyroid surgery. From germline, CDR1 is DFQATT and CDR2 SNEGSKA (reference sequence). With 1 base removed from V and 2 bases from J, the gap between germline ends came to 14 bases. This CDR3 is built from 15 residues. Methods used by the authors: Clinicopathological groups differed in CDR3, with these differences serving to build a distant-metastasis classifier for papillary thyroid cancer. From the PCR reads, TCRdb re-called clones with MiXCR. Here the V and J calls rest on TCRdb's processing, not on the authors' analysis. The repertoire has 30,000 to 40,000 clones, 25% to 30% of them found once; the top ten carry 9.6%.

Sequencing was done on a sample of blood. The genes are TRBV20-1 and TRBJ1-2; TRBD1 is a possible D gene (5 bases). This clonotype originated in a female donor with papillary thyroid cancer or a benign thyroid nodule (not recorded which). Some clones in this sample may be carry-over from other donors' samples. The CDR3 DNA follows: TGCAGTGCTAGAGGAAGCAGGGACCGCAACTATGGCTACACCTTC. Translating gives CSARGSRDRNYGYTF.